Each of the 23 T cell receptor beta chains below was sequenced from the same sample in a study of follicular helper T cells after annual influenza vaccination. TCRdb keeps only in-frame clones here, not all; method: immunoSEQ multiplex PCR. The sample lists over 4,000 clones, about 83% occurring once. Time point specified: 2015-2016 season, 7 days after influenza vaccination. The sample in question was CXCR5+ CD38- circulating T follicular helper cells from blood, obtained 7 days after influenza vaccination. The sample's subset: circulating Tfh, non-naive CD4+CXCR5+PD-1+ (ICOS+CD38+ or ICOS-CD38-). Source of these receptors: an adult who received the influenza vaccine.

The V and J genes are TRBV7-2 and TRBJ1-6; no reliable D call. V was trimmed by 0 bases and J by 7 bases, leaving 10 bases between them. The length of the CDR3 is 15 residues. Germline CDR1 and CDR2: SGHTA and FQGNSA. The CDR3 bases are TGTGCCAGCAGCTTAGCGTCTACCCGGAATTCACCCCTCCACTTT. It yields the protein CASSLASTRNSPLHF. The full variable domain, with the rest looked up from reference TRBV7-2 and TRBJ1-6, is GAGVSQSPSNKVTEKGKDVELRCDPISGHTALYWYRQSLGQGLEFLIYFQGNSAPDKSGLPSDRFSAERTGGSVSTLTIQRTQQEDSAVYLCASSLASTRNSPLHFGNGTRLTVT.

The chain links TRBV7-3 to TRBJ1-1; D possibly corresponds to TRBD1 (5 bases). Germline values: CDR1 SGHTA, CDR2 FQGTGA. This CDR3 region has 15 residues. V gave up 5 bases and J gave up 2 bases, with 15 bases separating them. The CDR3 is CASSPSPGPNTEAFF. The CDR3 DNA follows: TGTGCCAGCAGCCCCTCCCCGGGGCCCAACACTGAAGCTTTCTTT.

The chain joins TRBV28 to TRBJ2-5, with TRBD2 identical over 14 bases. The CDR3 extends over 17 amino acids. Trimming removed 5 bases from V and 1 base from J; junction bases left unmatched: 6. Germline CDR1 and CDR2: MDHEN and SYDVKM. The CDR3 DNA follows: TGTGCCAGCAGTGGCGGGACTAGCGGGGGCGTCCAAGAGACCCAGTACTTC. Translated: CASSGGTSGGVQETQYF.

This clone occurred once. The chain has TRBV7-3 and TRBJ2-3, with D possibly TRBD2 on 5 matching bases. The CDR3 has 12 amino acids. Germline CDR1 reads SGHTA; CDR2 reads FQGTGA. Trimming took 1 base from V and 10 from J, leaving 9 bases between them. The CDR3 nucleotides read TGTGCCAGCAGCTTAATGGGGAGTGCGCAGTATTTT. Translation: CASSLMGSAQYF.

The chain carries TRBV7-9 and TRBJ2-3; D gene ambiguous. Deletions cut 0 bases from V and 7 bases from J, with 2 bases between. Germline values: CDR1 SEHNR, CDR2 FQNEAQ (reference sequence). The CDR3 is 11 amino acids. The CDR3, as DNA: TGTGCCAGCAGCTTAGCATATACGCAGTATTTT. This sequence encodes CASSLAYTQYF.

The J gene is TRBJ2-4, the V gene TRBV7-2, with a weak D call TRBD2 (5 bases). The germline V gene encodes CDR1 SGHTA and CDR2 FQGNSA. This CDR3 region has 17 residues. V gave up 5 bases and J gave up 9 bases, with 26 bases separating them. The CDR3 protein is CASSLPPGGTRSGIQYF. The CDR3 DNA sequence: TGTGCCAGCAGCCTTCCTCCTGGAGGCACCCGAAGTGGCATTCAGTACTTC.

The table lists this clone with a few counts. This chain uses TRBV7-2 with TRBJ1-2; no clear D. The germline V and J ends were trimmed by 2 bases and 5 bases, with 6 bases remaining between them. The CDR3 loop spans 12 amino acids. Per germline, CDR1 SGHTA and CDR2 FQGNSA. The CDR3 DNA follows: TGTGCCAGCAGCTTAAGAGAATATGGCTACACCTTC. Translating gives CASSLREYGYTF.

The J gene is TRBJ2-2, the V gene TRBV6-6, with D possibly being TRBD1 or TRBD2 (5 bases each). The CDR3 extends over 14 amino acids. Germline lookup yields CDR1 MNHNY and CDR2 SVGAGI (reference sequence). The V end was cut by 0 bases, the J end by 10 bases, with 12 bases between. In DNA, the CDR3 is TGTGCCAGCAGTTACTCGAGGGACGGACCGGAGCTGTTTTTT. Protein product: CASSYSRDGPELFF.

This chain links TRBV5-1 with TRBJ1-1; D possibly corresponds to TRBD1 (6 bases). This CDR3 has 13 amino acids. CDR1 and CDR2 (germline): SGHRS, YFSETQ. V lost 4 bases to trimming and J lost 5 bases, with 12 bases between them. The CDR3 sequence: CASSATGRTEAFF. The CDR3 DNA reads TGCGCCAGCAGCGCCACAGGGAGGACTGAAGCTTTCTTT.

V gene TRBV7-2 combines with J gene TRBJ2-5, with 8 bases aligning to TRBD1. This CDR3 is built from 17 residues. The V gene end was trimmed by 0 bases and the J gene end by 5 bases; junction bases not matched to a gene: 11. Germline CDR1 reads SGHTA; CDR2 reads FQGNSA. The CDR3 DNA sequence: TGTGCCAGCAGCTTAGCGCTTGGCAGGGGGCGCCCGGAGACCCAGTACTTC. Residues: CASSLALGRGRPETQYF.

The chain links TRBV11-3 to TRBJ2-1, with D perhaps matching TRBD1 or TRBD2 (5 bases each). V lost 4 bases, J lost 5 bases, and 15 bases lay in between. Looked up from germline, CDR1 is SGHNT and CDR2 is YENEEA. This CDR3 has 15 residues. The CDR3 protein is CASSSPGTANNEQFF. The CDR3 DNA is TGTGCCAGCAGCTCCCCCGGGACGGCAAACAATGAGCAGTTCTTC.

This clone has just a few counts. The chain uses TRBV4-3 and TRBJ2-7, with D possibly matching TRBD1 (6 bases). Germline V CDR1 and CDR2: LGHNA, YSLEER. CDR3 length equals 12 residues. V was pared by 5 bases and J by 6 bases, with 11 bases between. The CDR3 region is CASSAQGIEQYF. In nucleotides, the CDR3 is TGCGCCAGCAGCGCCCAGGGGATCGAGCAGTACTTC.

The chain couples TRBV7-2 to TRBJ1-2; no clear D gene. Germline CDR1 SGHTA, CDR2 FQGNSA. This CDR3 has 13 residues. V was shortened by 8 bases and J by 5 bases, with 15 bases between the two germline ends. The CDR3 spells CASSELVIYGYTF. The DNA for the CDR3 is TGTGCCAGCTCAGAACTGGTGATATATGGCTACACCTTC.

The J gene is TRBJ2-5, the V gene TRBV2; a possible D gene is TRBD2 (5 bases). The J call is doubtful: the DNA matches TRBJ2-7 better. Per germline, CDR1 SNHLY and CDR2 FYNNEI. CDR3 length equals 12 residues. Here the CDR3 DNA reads TGTGCCAGCAGGGAGGCCGTGGGCGAGCAGTACTTC. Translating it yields CASREAVGEQYF.

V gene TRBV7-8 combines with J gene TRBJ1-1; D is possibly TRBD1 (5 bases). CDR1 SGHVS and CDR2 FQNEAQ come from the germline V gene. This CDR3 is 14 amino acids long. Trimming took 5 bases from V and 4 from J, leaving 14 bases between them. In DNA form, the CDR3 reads TGTGCCAGCAGCCTGCTCCGGGGGGGCACTGAAGCTTTCTTT. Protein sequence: CASSLLRGGTEAFF.

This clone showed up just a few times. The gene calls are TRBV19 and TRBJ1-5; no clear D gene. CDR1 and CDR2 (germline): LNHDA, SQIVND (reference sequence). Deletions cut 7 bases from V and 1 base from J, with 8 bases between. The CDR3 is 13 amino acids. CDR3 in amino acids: CASKYSSNQPQHF. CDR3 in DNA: TGTGCCAGTAAGTACTCCAGCAATCAGCCCCAGCATTTT.

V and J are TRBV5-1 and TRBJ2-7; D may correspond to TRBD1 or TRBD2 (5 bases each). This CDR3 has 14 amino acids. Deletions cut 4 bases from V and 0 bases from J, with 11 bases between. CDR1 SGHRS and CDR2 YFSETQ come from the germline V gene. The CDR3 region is CASSGGPSSYEQYF. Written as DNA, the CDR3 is TGCGCCAGCAGCGGGGGACCGAGCTCCTACGAGCAGTACTTC.

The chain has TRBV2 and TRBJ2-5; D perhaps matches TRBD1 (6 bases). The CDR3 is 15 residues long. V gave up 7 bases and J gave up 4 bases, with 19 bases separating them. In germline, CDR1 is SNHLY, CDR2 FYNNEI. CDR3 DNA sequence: TGTGCCAGCAATAAAGGGGGTGGGCGTACAGAGACCCAGTACTTC. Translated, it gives CASNKGGGRTETQYF. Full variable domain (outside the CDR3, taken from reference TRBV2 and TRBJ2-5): EPEVTQTPSHQVTQMGQEVILRCVPISNHLYFYWYRQILGQKVEFLVSFYNNEISEKSEIFDDQFSVERPDGSNFTLKIRSTKLEDSAMYFCASNKGGGRTETQYFGPGTRLLVL.

The CDR3 nucleotides are TGTGCCAGCAGTTACAGACATGGATCTTACGAGCAGTACTTC. It is translated as CASSYRHGSYEQYF. This chain connects TRBV6-5 to TRBJ2-7; D is undetermined. CDR1 MNHEY and CDR2 SVGAGI come from the germline V gene. The CDR3 extends over 14 amino acids. Trimming left V 2 bases short and J 4 bases short, with 12 bases between.

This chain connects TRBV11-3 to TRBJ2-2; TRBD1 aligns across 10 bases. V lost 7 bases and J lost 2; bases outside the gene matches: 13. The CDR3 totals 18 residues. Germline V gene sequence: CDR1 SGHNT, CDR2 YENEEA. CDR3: CASKTPAGTGVNTGELFF. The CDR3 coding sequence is TGTGCCAGCAAAACACCGGCGGGGACAGGGGTTAACACCGGGGAGCTGTTTTTT.

The CDR3 here is CATGTIKETQYF. In DNA, the CDR3 is TGTGCCACCGGGACTATAAAAGAGACCCAGTACTTC. The chain links TRBV10-3 to TRBJ2-5; TRBD2 aligns across 7 bases. Per germline, CDR1 ENHRY and CDR2 SYGVKD. After removal of 10 bases from V and 3 bases from J, the junction contained 5 bases not matched to a gene. The CDR3 has 12 residues.

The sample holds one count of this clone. The CDR3 nucleotides read TGCGCCAGCAGCCAAGTTCTAGCGGGGAGCCCTACGCAGTATTTT. It translates to CASSQVLAGSPTQYF. V gene TRBV4-1 combines with J gene TRBJ2-3, with 9 bases identical to TRBD2. The CDR3 loop spans 15 amino acids. Germline V CDR1 and CDR2: MGHRA, YSYEKL. V was clipped by 1 base and J by 8 bases; unmatched bases: 7.

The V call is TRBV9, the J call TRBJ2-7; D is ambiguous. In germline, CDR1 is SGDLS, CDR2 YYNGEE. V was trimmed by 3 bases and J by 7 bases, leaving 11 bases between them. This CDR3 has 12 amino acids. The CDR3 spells CASSAPGKEQYF. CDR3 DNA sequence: TGTGCCAGCAGCGCACCAGGAAAAGAGCAGTACTTC.